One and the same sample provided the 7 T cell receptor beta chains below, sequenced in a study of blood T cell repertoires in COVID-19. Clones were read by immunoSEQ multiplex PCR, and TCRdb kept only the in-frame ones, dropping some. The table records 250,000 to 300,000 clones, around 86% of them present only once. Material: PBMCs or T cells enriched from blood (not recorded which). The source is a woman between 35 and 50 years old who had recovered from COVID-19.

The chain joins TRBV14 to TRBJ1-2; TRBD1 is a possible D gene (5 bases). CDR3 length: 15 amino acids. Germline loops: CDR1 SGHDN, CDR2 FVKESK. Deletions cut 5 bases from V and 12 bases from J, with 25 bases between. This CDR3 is CASSNQRTSRILNTF. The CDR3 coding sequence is TGTGCCAGCAGCAATCAAAGGACATCACGGATTTTAAACACCTTC.

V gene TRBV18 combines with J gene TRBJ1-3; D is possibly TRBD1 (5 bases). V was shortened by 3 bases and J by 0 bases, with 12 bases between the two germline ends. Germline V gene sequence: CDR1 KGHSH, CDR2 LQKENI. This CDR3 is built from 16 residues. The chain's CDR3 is CASSPAAGRSGNTIYF. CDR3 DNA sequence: TGTGCCAGCTCACCTGCGGCAGGGCGCTCTGGAAACACCATATATTTT.

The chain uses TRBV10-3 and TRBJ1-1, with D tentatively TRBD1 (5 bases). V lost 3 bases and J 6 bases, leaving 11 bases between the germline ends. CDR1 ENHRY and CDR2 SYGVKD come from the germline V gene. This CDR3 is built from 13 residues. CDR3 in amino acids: CAISEGEEPEAFF. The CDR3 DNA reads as TGTGCCATCAGTGAAGGGGAGGAGCCTGAAGCTTTCTTT.

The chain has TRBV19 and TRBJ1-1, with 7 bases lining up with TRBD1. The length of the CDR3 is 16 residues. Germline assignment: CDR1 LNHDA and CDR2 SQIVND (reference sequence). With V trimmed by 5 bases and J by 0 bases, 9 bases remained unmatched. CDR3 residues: CASSDWPGGMNTEAFF. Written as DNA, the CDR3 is TGTGCCAGTAGTGATTGGCCAGGGGGAATGAACACTGAAGCTTTCTTT.

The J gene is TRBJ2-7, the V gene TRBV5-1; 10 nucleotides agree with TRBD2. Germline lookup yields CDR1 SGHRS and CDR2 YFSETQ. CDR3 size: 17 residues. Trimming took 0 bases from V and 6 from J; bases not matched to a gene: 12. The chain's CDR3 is CASSLGTSSGGESEQYF. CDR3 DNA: TGCGCCAGCAGCTTGGGGACTTCGAGCGGGGGGGAATCCGAGCAGTACTTC.

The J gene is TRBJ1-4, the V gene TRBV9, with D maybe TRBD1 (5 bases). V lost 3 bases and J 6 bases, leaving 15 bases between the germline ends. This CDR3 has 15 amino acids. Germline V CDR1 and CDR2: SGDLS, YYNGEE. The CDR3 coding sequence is TGTGCCAGCAGCGGGAGCAGACAGTCTTATGAAAAACTGTTTTTT. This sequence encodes CASSGSRQSYEKLFF.

The CDR3 here is CASSPVWLAGGNEQFF. CDR3 nucleotide sequence: TGTGCCAGCAGCCCCGTTTGGCTAGCGGGGGGGAATGAGCAGTTCTTC. This sequence joins TRBV11-2 and TRBJ2-1; the match to TRBD2 covers 12 bases. Germline assignment: CDR1 SGHAT and CDR2 FQNNGV. V was clipped by 5 bases and J by 7 bases; unmatched bases: 9. The CDR3 is 16 amino acids. The full variable domain, rest sourced from reference TRBV11-2 and TRBJ2-1, is EAGVAQSPRYKIIEKRQSVAFWCNPISGHATLYWYQQILGQGPKLLIQFQNNGVVDDSQLPKDRFSAERLKGVDSTLKIQPAKLEDSAVYLCASSPVWLAGGNEQFFGPGTRLTVL.